These 25 T cell receptor beta chains originate from one sample sequenced in a study of T cells expressing NK-cell markers. After re-calling the 5' RACE reads, TCRdb lists one entry per CDR3 protein, DNA absent. The sample spans around 380,000 distinct CDR3 sequences; the ten largest clones claim around 10%. The sequenced material came from blood T cells: a sorted CD56 or NKG2C T cell subset, CD4+ or CD8+ T cells, or bulk PBMC T cells (not recorded which). These receptors originate from a woman aged 45 to 65 in good health.

The chain joins TRBV27 to TRBJ1-4. The CDR3 contains 13 residues. Germline assignment: CDR1 MNHEY and CDR2 SMNVEV (reference sequence). The CDR3 region is CASSAGEGEKLFF. Supplemented by reference TRBV27 and TRBJ1-4, the full variable domain reads EAQVTQNPRYLITVTGKKLTVTCSQNMNHEYMSWYRQDPGLGLRQIYYSMNVEVTDKGDVPEGYKVSRKEKRNFPLILESPSPNQTSLYFCASSAGEGEKLFFGSGTQLSVL.

This chain connects TRBV29-1 to TRBJ1-1; the D call of TRBD1 rests on TCRdb alone, since no DNA is present to check it. Germline CDR1 is SQVTM and CDR2 is ANQGSEA. The CDR3 has 15 amino acids. The CDR3 here is CSVGFESREKTEAFF.

The CDR3 spells CASSLFRIGRGNTGELFF. The gene calls are TRBV7-2 and TRBJ2-2; TCRdb names TRBD1, which stays unverified in the absence of DNA. CDR3 size: 18 residues. CDR1 and CDR2 from the germline V gene are SGHTA and FQGNSA.

The rearrangement joins TRBV13 to TRBJ2-1; TCRdb outputs TRBD2, but without DNA this stays unchecked. Looked up from germline, CDR1 is PRHDT and CDR2 is FYEKMQ (reference sequence). The CDR3 sequence is 16 residues long. CDR3 protein: CASSSIAGRSYNEQFF.

The chain employs TRBV15 and TRBJ2-7; the TCRdb call, TRBD1, lacks DNA for checking. CDR1 is LNHNV and CDR2 is YYDKDF in the germline V gene (reference sequence). The CDR3 is made up of 12 amino acids. The CDR3 sequence is CATSSLRGEQYF. The full variable domain, rest sourced from reference TRBV15 and TRBJ2-7, is DAMVIQNPRYQVTQFGKPVTLSCSQTLNHNVMYWYQQKSSQAPKLLFHYYDKDFNNEADTPDNFQSRRPNTSFCFLDIRSPGLGDTAMYLCATSSLRGEQYFGPGTRLTVT.

V gene TRBV5-1 combines with J gene TRBJ2-6; TCRdb indicates TRBD1, and absent DNA this call remains unverified. This CDR3 contains 16 residues. Germline assignment: CDR1 SGHRS and CDR2 YFSETQ. The CDR3: CASSLQGLSGANVLTF.

The CDR3 reads CSADLGLAGVIDTQYF. The V and J genes are TRBV20-1 and TRBJ2-3; the D call of TRBD2 rests on TCRdb alone, since no DNA is present to check it. This CDR3 comprises 16 residues. Germline V CDR1 and CDR2: DFQATT, SNEGSKA (reference sequence).

This chain uses TRBV6-1 with TRBJ1-5; TCRdb reports TRBD1, a call that lacks DNA to check it against. Germline lookup yields CDR1 MNHNS and CDR2 SASEGT. This CDR3 region has 16 residues. This CDR3 is CASSLFRTGDNQPQHF.

CDR3 amino acids: CASSSAGLAGYNEQFF. The V and J genes are TRBV7-3 and TRBJ2-1; checking the TCRdb D call of TRBD2 is not possible without DNA. Germline V gene sequence: CDR1 SGHTA, CDR2 FQGTGA. The CDR3 is made up of 16 amino acids.

The rearrangement joins TRBV20-1 to TRBJ2-1. The CDR3 sequence is 17 residues long. CDR1 is DFQATT and CDR2 is SNEGSKA in the germline V gene (reference sequence). The CDR3 sequence is CSARDRLALSSYNEQFF.

CDR3 sequence: CSARDYGREPDTQYF. This rearrangement joins TRBV20-1 to TRBJ2-3; TCRdb returns TRBD1, unconfirmable since there is no DNA. Germline-derived CDR1 and CDR2 are DFQATT and SNEGSKA (reference sequence). This CDR3 is built from 15 residues.

V and J are TRBV15 and TRBJ1-1; with no DNA, the TCRdb D assignment of TRBD1 cannot be verified. From germline, CDR1 is LNHNV and CDR2 YYDKDF (reference sequence). The CDR3 is made up of 13 amino acids. The CDR3 loop reads CATSLGGGTEAFF.

The chain recombines TRBV6-1 with TRBJ1-5; with no DNA, the TCRdb D assignment of TRBD1 cannot be verified. This CDR3 has 13 amino acids. Germline CDR1 reads MNHNS; CDR2 reads SASEGT. CDR3 amino acids: CASRTGSSQPQHF.

V usage is TRBV27 and J usage is TRBJ1-2; with no DNA, the TCRdb D assignment of TRBD1 cannot be verified. This CDR3 comprises 16 residues. Germline CDR1 and CDR2: MNHEY and SMNVEV (reference sequence). The CDR3 loop is CASSRQPGQGIYGYTF.

The chain has TRBV11-2 and TRBJ2-1; lacking DNA, the TRBD2 call made by TCRdb goes unchecked. The CDR3 runs to 16 residues. The germline V gene encodes CDR1 SGHAT and CDR2 FQNNGV. The CDR3 is CASSLVDGRDYNEQFF.

This chain connects TRBV6-1 to TRBJ1-2. The CDR3 runs 13 residues. Germline CDR1 MNHNS, CDR2 SASEGT. CDR3 region: CATRTEGSYGYTF.

CDR3 sequence: CASSPPYRDPNTGELFF. The chain has TRBV12-3 or TRBV12-4 and TRBJ2-2; the D call of TRBD1 rests on TCRdb alone, since no DNA is present to check it. The CDR3 has 17 residues.

The chain has TRBV12-3 or TRBV12-4 and TRBJ1-2; TCRdb's D call, TRBD1, is unchecked because there is no DNA. The CDR3 consists of 12 residues. CDR3 sequence reads: CASSWGNYGYTF.

The J gene is TRBJ1-2, the V gene TRBV10-3; TCRdb's D gene call, TRBD1, goes unchecked for lack of DNA. CDR3 length: 14 residues. Germline loops: CDR1 ENHRY, CDR2 SYGVKD. The CDR3 is CAISESGDGYGYTF.

This chain uses TRBV5-6 with TRBJ1-1; the D call of TRBD1 rests on TCRdb alone, since no DNA is present to check it. The CDR3 extends over 14 amino acids. Germline V CDR1 and CDR2: SGHDT, YYEEEE. CDR3 amino acids: CASSTFSWGAVAFF.

This chain uses TRBV12-3 or TRBV12-4 with TRBJ2-1; no DNA is available, so the TRBD1 call from TCRdb remains unchecked. CDR3 length: 12 amino acids. The CDR3 reads CASSWVAGQSFF.

The rearrangement uses TRBV12-5 and TRBJ2-1; TCRdb picks TRBD2, but there is no DNA to check that call. This CDR3 region has 15 residues. Germline V lookup: CDR1 LGHNT, CDR2 FRNRAP. CDR3 sequence: CASGIGTLPNNEQFF.

The chain links TRBV6-5 to TRBJ2-3; there is no DNA to check the TCRdb D call of TRBD1. From germline, CDR1 is MNHEY and CDR2 SVGAGI. CDR3 size: 14 residues. The CDR3 protein is CASRRGTVSDTQYF.

The V call is TRBV6-1, the J call TRBJ2-4; TCRdb selects TRBD1, and the lack of DNA leaves this call unchecked. This CDR3 contains 16 residues. Germline V CDR1 and CDR2: MNHNS, SASEGT. CDR3 loop: CAITQGAGVAKNIQYF.

This chain joins TRBV2 and TRBJ2-4; lacking DNA, the TRBD2 call made by TCRdb goes unchecked. From germline, CDR1 is SNHLY and CDR2 FYNNEI. This CDR3 region has 17 residues. The chain's CDR3 is CASSEVLVAGRPNIQYF.